These 27 T cell receptor beta chains originate from one sample sequenced in a study of blood T cell repertoires in COVID-19. The repertoire was sequenced with immunoSEQ multiplex PCR; TCRdb's copy has only in-frame clones and lacks some. The data show 200,000 or so clones, roughly 81% seen once. Input material: peripheral blood. The receptors here all came from a woman at least 80 years old with COVID-19, enrolled during active disease.

The chain carries TRBV27 and TRBJ1-2, with 7 bases matching TRBD1. Germline-derived CDR1 and CDR2 are MNHEY and SMNVEV (reference sequence). The trim removed 1 base at V and 7 bases at J, leaving 9 bases unmatched. CDR3 length: 15 residues. CDR3 nucleotides: TGTGCCAGCAGTTTATTCAGTGCAGGGGGGAGTGGCTACACCTTC. It specifies CASSLFSAGGSGYTF.

This chain connects TRBV4-3 to TRBJ2-3; TRBD2 aligns across 15 bases. With 1 base clipped from V and 1 base from J, the junction kept 6 bases outside the gene matches. The CDR3 covers 19 residues. Germline assignment: CDR1 LGHNA and CDR2 YSLEER. CDR3 DNA: TGCGCCAGCAGCCAAGGAGGACTAGCGGGGGGGCCTGGCACAGATACGCAGTATTTT. Encoded protein: CASSQGGLAGGPGTDTQYF.

V and J are TRBV28 and TRBJ1-2; TRBD1 matches at 7 bases. CDR3 size: 13 residues. CDR1 and CDR2 from the germline V gene are MDHEN and SYDVKM. The J segment lost 2 bases and the V segment lost 4 bases, leaving 1 base of the junction unmatched. The CDR3 here is CASSWGQNYGYTF. CDR3 DNA sequence: TGTGCCAGCAGTTGGGGACAGAACTATGGCTACACCTTC.

This rearrangement joins TRBV21-1 to TRBJ2-1; the D call TRBD1 from the table was never checked on the DNA. TRBV21-1 is recorded as a pseudogene. The CDR3 has 17 residues. The CDR3 DNA sequence: TGTGCCAGCAGCAAACACTGGGGGCAGGTATACTACAATGAGCAGTTCTTC. Amino acids: CASSKHWGQVYYNEQFF.

The chain links TRBV28 to TRBJ2-5; 8 bases match TRBD2. V gave up 11 bases and J gave up 5 bases; unmatched junction bases: 10. Germline V gene data show CDR1 as MDHEN and CDR2 as SYDVKM. The CDR3 is 13 amino acids. CDR3: CAVQSGSRETQYF. CDR3 nucleotides: TGTGCCGTCCAGAGCGGGAGTCGTGAGACCCAGTACTTC.

The V call is TRBV7-2, the J call TRBJ2-1; 7 bases map to TRBD2. This CDR3 has 16 amino acids. Germline lookup yields CDR1 SGHTA and CDR2 FQGNSA. The J segment lost 3 bases and the V segment lost 2 bases, leaving 7 bases of the junction unmatched. The CDR3 bases are TGTGCCAGCAGCTTATTGGGGCCGGGGGGCTACAATGAGCAGTTCTTC. Translation: CASSLLGPGGYNEQFF.

The chain is built from TRBV6-5 and TRBJ1-3; D is undetermined. The V gene lost 6 bases and the J gene lost 4 bases, with 16 bases spanning the gap. The CDR3 is made up of 15 amino acids. CDR1 and CDR2 from the germline V gene are MNHEY and SVGAGI. This CDR3 reads CASRLTPGSGNTIYF. CDR3 nucleotides: TGTGCCAGCAGATTAACCCCGGGGTCCGGAAACACCATATATTTT.

J is TRBJ1-4 and V is TRBV9; D is possibly TRBD1 (6 bases). V lost 5 bases, J lost 3 bases, and 11 bases lay in between. Germline CDR1 reads SGDLS; CDR2 reads YYNGEE. This CDR3 is built from 14 residues. The CDR3 spells CASSEGHPNEKLFF. DNA for the CDR3: TGTGCCAGCAGTGAGGGACATCCTAATGAAAAACTGTTTTTT.

This rearrangement joins TRBV28 to TRBJ1-2, with TRBD1 matching over 7 bases. Germline V lookup: CDR1 MDHEN, CDR2 SYDVKM. The CDR3 spans 15 residues. V lost 1 base and J lost 7; bases outside the gene matches: 9. Here the CDR3 DNA reads TGTGCCAGCAGTTTATCGCACAGGGGAGGATCTGGCTACACCTTC. Translation: CASSLSHRGGSGYTF.

CDR3 bases: TGTGCCAGCAGTTCCTACCTACGGGAGCTGTTTTTT. This gives the protein CASSSYLRELFF. The chain recombines TRBV27 with TRBJ2-2, with D uncertain. Per germline, CDR1 MNHEY and CDR2 SMNVEV (reference sequence). CDR3 length: 12 amino acids. Between the trimmed V and J ends, which lost 4 bases and 9 bases, there was a span of 9 bases.

The gene calls are TRBV9 and TRBJ1-6, with a weak D call TRBD1 (6 bases). The V end lost 8 bases, the J end lost 6 bases, and 9 bases lay between the germline ends. The germline gives CDR1 SGDLS, CDR2 YYNGEE. This CDR3 spans 12 amino acids. The CDR3 reads CASRQVNSPLHF. The CDR3 region has the DNA TGTGCCAGTAGACAGGTTAATTCACCCCTCCACTTT.

This clone was observed a few times. The V and J genes are TRBV28 and TRBJ1-1; D ambiguous. Between the trimmed V and J ends, which lost 3 bases and 5 bases, there was a span of 4 bases. This CDR3 is built from 11 residues. Germline values: CDR1 MDHEN, CDR2 SYDVKM. CDR3 DNA sequence: TGTGCCAGCAGTTTGAGGACTGAAGCTTTCTTT. This sequence encodes CASSLRTEAFF.

This clone was seen a handful of times. The V gene is TRBV28, the J gene TRBJ2-1; 8 bases are shared with TRBD2. The CDR3 covers 13 residues. With V trimmed by 7 bases and J by 9 bases, 8 bases remained unmatched. The germline CDR1 and CDR2 sequences are MDHEN and SYDVKM. CDR3 loop: CASTPSGGGEQFF. The CDR3 region has the DNA TGTGCCAGCACCCCCTCGGGGGGGGGTGAGCAGTTCTTC.

V and J are TRBV7-2 and TRBJ2-3; 9 bases line up with TRBD2. Per germline, CDR1 SGHTA and CDR2 FQGNSA. This CDR3 has 15 residues. V lost 5 bases and J lost 3; bases outside the gene matches: 6. This chain's CDR3 is CASSKRLAETDTQYF. The CDR3 nucleotides read TGTGCCAGCAGCAAACGACTAGCGGAAACAGATACGCAGTATTTT.

The chain combines TRBV18 with TRBJ2-5, with D hard to call. V was shortened by 2 bases and J by 2 bases, with 9 bases between the two germline ends. The CDR3 is made up of 14 amino acids. The V gene's germline CDR1 is KGHSH and CDR2 LQKENI. Here the CDR3 reads CASSPRTEQETQYF. In DNA form, the CDR3 reads TGTGCCAGCTCACCAAGAACAGAGCAAGAGACCCAGTACTTC. The whole variable domain, remainder taken from reference TRBV18 and TRBJ2-5, is NAGVMQNPRHLVRRRGQEARLRCSPMKGHSHVYWYRQLPEEGLKFMVYLQKENIIDESGMPKERFSAEFPKEGPSILRIQQVVRGDSAAYFCASSPRTEQETQYFGPGTRLLVL.

The chain combines TRBV6-5 with TRBJ2-7; D might be TRBD2 (5 bases). The CDR3 runs 12 residues. Germline loops: CDR1 MNHEY, CDR2 SVGAGI. The V end was cut by 6 bases, the J end by 7 bases, with 13 bases between. The DNA for the CDR3 is TGTGCCAGCAGCCTCGGGGTATGGGAGCAGTACTTC. This codes for CASSLGVWEQYF.

This clone was counted once. This rearrangement joins TRBV18 to TRBJ2-5; 8 bases agree with TRBD1. CDR1 is KGHSH, CDR2 LQKENI, per germline. With 3 bases clipped from V and 4 bases from J, the junction kept 10 bases outside the gene matches. The CDR3 has 16 amino acids. The CDR3 DNA reads as TGTGCCAGCTCACCGGTCCAGGGGGCTCTGGGAGAGACCCAGTACTTC. Its protein product is CASSPVQGALGETQYF.

This chain uses TRBV7-9 with TRBJ2-5; 10 nucleotides agree with TRBD2. The V gene's germline CDR1 is SEHNR and CDR2 FQNEAQ (reference sequence). The CDR3 spans 14 residues. The junction had 5 bases not matched to a gene; V was cut back by 5 bases and J by 5 bases. This CDR3 is CASSPLAGAETQYF. The CDR3 nucleotides read TGTGCCAGCAGCCCCCTAGCGGGGGCCGAGACCCAGTACTTC.

V gene TRBV5-4 combines with J gene TRBJ2-5; D perhaps matches TRBD2 (6 bases). Germline V gene data show CDR1 as SGHNT and CDR2 as YYREEE (reference sequence). The CDR3 extends over 14 amino acids. The ends were cut back, 0 bases at V and 5 bases at J, with 11 bases in the middle. DNA for the CDR3: TGTGCCAGCAGCTTGGTCGGGAGCCGGGAGACCCAGTACTTC. Translating gives CASSLVGSRETQYF. Filled out from reference TRBV5-4 and TRBJ2-5, the complete variable domain reads ETGVTQSPTHLIKTRGQQVTLRCSSQSGHNTVSWYQQALGQGPQFIFQYYREEENGRGNFPPRFSGLQFPNYSSELNVNALELDDSALYLCASSLVGSRETQYFGPGTRLLVL.

V usage is TRBV6-4 and J usage is TRBJ2-1, with 8 positions matching TRBD2. V lost 4 bases and J lost 5; bases outside the gene matches: 1. The CDR3 loop spans 13 amino acids. From germline, CDR1 is MRHNA and CDR2 SNTAGT. CDR3 in amino acids: CASSAGGNNEQFF. DNA for the CDR3: TGTGCCAGCAGTGCGGGGGGGAACAATGAGCAGTTCTTC.

The chain has TRBV27 and TRBJ1-4, with 8 bases matching TRBD1. Germline trimming cut 6 bases from V and 7 bases from J; bases unmatched to any gene: 4. Germline V gene data show CDR1 as MNHEY and CDR2 as SMNVEV (reference sequence). This CDR3 is 13 amino acids long. The CDR3: CASRPTGVEKLFF. CDR3 DNA: TGTGCCAGCAGACCGACAGGGGTTGAAAAACTGTTTTTT.

V usage is TRBV9 and J usage is TRBJ2-1; 7 bases align to TRBD1. CDR3 length equals 15 residues. V gave up 4 bases and J gave up 2 bases; unmatched junction bases: 6. Germline V CDR1 and CDR2: SGDLS, YYNGEE. In nucleotides, the CDR3 is TGTGCCAGCAGCCCCCGACAGGGAACCTACAATGAGCAGTTCTTC. As protein: CASSPRQGTYNEQFF.

This sequence joins TRBV27 and TRBJ1-1; 7 bases match TRBD1. Trimming cost V 3 bases and J 7 bases; bases outside gene matches: 14. This CDR3 contains 16 residues. Looked up from germline, CDR1 is MNHEY and CDR2 is SMNVEV (reference sequence). The DNA for the CDR3 is TGTGCCAGCAGTTTTCAACAGGGGAGGACTCTCAGTGAAGCTTTCTTT. Its translation: CASSFQQGRTLSEAFF.

The table lists this clone with a few counts. The rearrangement links TRBV7-9 to TRBJ2-1, with 11 nucleotides matching TRBD2. V was clipped by 5 bases and J by 8 bases; unmatched bases: 14. The CDR3 is 17 residues long. Germline V CDR1 and CDR2: SEHNR, FQNEAQ (reference sequence). The CDR3 loop reads CASSTRFSGGAWDEQFF. The CDR3 region has the DNA TGTGCCAGCAGCACCCGATTTAGCGGGGGGGCCTGGGATGAGCAGTTCTTC.

This clone was observed a handful of times. The rearrangement joins TRBV28 to TRBJ1-2, with D maybe TRBD1 (5 bases). Looked up from germline, CDR1 is MDHEN and CDR2 is SYDVKM. CDR3 length: 13 residues. The V end was cut by 5 bases, the J end by 0 bases, with 7 bases between. This CDR3 reads CASSAGSNYGYTF. The CDR3 coding sequence is TGTGCCAGCAGTGCAGGGTCTAACTATGGCTACACCTTC.

The chain combines TRBV29-1 with TRBJ2-2; tentative D call: TRBD2 (6 bases). The CDR3 is 15 residues long. CDR1 and CDR2 (germline): SQVTM, ANQGSEA. The V end was cut by 5 bases, the J end by 5 bases, with 18 bases between. The CDR3 sequence is CSVPTEGLETGELFF. The DNA for the CDR3 is TGCAGCGTTCCGACGGAGGGGCTGGAGACCGGGGAGCTGTTTTTT.

The gene calls are TRBV19 and TRBJ1-6; D gene uncertain. V lost 4 bases to trimming and J lost 8 bases, with 24 bases between them. The CDR3 consists of 18 residues. Germline-derived CDR1 and CDR2 are LNHDA and SQIVND (reference sequence). The CDR3 loop is CASSTRGGFDFKDSPLHF. The CDR3 region has the DNA TGTGCCAGTAGTACCCGCGGTGGGTTCGACTTTAAGGATTCACCCCTCCACTTT. Full variable domain (missing parts from reference TRBV19 and TRBJ1-6): DGGITQSPKYLFRKEGQNVTLSCEQNLNHDAMYWYRQDPGQGLRLIYYSQIVNDFQKGDIAEGYSVSREKKESFPLTVTSAQKNPTAFYLCASSTRGGFDFKDSPLHFGNGTRLTVT.